The following is a TCR beta chain sequence with its context. The CDR3 sequence is 15 residues long. The germline gives CDR1 SGHVS, CDR2 FQNEAQ. V shed 5 bases and J 5 bases; nucleotides not matched to a gene: 10. Assay: immunoSEQ multiplex PCR; the TCRdb copy retains only in-frame clones and omits some. Of some 270,000 clones listed, over 75% are singletons. The data were obtained in a study of blood T cell repertoires in COVID-19. The V and J genes are TRBV7-8 and TRBJ2-7, with 9 nucleotides matching TRBD1. This TCR was sampled from a woman in her forties or fifties with acute COVID-19. What was sequenced was PBMCs or T cells enriched from blood (not recorded which). The CDR3 DNA follows: TGTGCCAGCAGCAGACCGGGACAGGGTCCCCACGAGCAGTACTTC. Translation gives CASSRPGQGPHEQYF.